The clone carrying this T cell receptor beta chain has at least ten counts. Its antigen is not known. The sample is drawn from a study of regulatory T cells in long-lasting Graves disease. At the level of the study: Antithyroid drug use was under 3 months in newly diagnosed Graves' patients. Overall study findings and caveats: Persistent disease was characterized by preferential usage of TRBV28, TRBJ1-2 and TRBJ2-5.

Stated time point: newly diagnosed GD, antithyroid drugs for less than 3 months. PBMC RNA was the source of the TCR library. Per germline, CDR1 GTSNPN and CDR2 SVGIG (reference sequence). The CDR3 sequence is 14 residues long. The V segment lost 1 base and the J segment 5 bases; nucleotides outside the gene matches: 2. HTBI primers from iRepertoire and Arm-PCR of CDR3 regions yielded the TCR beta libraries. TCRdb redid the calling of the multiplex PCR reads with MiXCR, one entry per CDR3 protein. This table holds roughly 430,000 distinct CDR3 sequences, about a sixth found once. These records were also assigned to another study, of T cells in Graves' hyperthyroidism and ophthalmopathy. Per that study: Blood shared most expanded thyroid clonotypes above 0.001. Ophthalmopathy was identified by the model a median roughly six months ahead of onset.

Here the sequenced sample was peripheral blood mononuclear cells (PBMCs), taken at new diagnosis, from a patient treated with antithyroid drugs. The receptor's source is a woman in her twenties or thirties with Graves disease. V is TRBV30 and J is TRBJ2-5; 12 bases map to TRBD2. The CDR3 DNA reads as TGTGCCTGGAGTGACGGACTAGCGGGGGAGACCCAGTACTTC. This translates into CAWSDGLAGETQYF.